Listed here are 7 T cell receptor beta chains from one sample, sequenced in a study of T cells in Graves' hyperthyroidism and ophthalmopathy (dated 2019 in TCRdb). The library was obtained by multiplex PCR. The run used an Illumina HiSeq 2000. The TCR beta CDR3 regions were amplified from the RNA transcripts. For the first round of RT-PCR on the TCR CDR3, the HTBI primer set was used together with the Qiagen OneStep RT-PCR kit. The public reads were run again by TCRdb, first through fastp at Q25 and then through MiXCR, and only productive beta chains were kept. Here each entry gathers all rows of one CDR3 protein and keeps the most common genes and DNA. The sample table lists 600,000 to 800,000 distinct CDR3 sequences, over 35% of them with a count of one. Around 30% of the sample lies in the top ten. The sequencing sample was made of blood. The receptors derive from a woman between 40 and 50 years old with Graves' hyperthyroidism.

The rearrangement joins TRBV10-3 to TRBJ2-6, with unresolved D. Trimming removed 10 bases at V and 0 bases at J, with 16 bases between. From germline, CDR1 is ENHRY and CDR2 SYGVKD. The CDR3 contains 16 residues. Here the CDR3 DNA reads TGTGCCAGCAATGAGGCGTTCTACTCTGGGGCCAACGTCCTGACTTTC. Translated, it gives CASNEAFYSGANVLTF.

The sample holds a few counts of this clonotype. The rearrangement links TRBV7-2 to TRBJ1-2, with 10 bases lining up with TRBD1. CDR1 is SGHTA and CDR2 is FQGNSA in the germline V gene. This CDR3 is 16 amino acids long. The trim removed 1 base at V and 6 bases at J, leaving 8 bases unmatched. CDR3 in amino acids: CASSLGRTGGRDGYTF. CDR3 DNA: TGTGCCAGCAGCTTAGGCCGGACAGGGGGTAGGGATGGCTACACCTTC.

This clonotype was observed at least ten times. The chain recombines TRBV6-5 with TRBJ2-7; D may match TRBD1 or TRBD2 (5 bases each). The germline gives CDR1 MNHEY, CDR2 SVGAGI. This CDR3 spans 13 amino acids. V was pared by 2 bases and J by 1 base, with 6 bases between. The CDR3 nucleotides read TGTGCCAGCAGTTACGGGGGATCCTACGAGCAGTACTTC. It codes for CASSYGGSYEQYF.

Details on this clonotype: A much bigger clone sits one base away, suggesting this may be a read error. This chain joins TRBV20-1 and TRBJ2-5; unclear D gene. CDR3 size: 11 residues. Trimming removed 5 bases from V and 4 bases from J, with 8 bases in between. Germline V lookup: CDR1 DFQATT, CDR2 SNEGSKA (reference sequence). The CDR3 here is CSALRTETQYF. The CDR3 DNA reads as TGCAGTGCTCTCCGGACAGAGACCCAGTACTTC.

The chain links TRBV7-9 to TRBJ2-5; 8 nucleotides line up with TRBD1. The germline CDR1 and CDR2 sequences are SEHNR and FQNEAQ (reference sequence). V lost 5 bases to trimming and J lost 2 bases; unmatched junction nucleotides: 10. The CDR3 consists of 16 residues. CDR3: CASSGPGGFGQETQYF. In DNA form, the CDR3 reads TGTGCCAGCAGCGGGCCAGGGGGCTTTGGGCAAGAGACCCAGTACTTC. The entire variable domain, with the rest obtained from reference TRBV7-9 and TRBJ2-5, is as follows: DTGVSQNPRHKITKRGQNVTFRCDPISEHNRLYWYRQTLGQGPEFLTYFQNEAQLEKSRLLSDRFSAERPKGSFSTLEIQRTEQGDSAMYLCASSGPGGFGQETQYFGPGTRLLVL.

This chain links TRBV19 with TRBJ1-2; 10 nucleotides line up with TRBD1. The V segment lost 3 bases and the J segment 6 bases; nucleotides outside the gene matches: 16. The CDR3 is 18 residues long. Germline-derived CDR1 and CDR2 are LNHDA and SQIVND (reference sequence). The CDR3 reads CASSILARGQGIINGYTF. The DNA for the CDR3 is TGTGCCAGTAGTATCTTAGCTAGGGGACAGGGGATTATAAATGGCTACACCTTC.

A word on this clonotype: One base away lies a much larger clone, so this may be a sequencing read error. This is likely a read error, given that the CDR3 carries no conserved phenylalanine or tryptophan at its end. V and J are TRBV20-1 and TRBJ1-5; D remains unclear. V lost 0 bases and J 6 bases, leaving 9 bases between the germline ends. The CDR3 has 13 residues. CDR1 is DFQATT and CDR2 is SNEGSKA in the germline V gene (reference sequence). CDR3 in DNA: TGCAGTGCTAGAGATACGGGGTTTCAGCCCCAGCATCTT. The encoded protein is CSARDTGFQPQHL.